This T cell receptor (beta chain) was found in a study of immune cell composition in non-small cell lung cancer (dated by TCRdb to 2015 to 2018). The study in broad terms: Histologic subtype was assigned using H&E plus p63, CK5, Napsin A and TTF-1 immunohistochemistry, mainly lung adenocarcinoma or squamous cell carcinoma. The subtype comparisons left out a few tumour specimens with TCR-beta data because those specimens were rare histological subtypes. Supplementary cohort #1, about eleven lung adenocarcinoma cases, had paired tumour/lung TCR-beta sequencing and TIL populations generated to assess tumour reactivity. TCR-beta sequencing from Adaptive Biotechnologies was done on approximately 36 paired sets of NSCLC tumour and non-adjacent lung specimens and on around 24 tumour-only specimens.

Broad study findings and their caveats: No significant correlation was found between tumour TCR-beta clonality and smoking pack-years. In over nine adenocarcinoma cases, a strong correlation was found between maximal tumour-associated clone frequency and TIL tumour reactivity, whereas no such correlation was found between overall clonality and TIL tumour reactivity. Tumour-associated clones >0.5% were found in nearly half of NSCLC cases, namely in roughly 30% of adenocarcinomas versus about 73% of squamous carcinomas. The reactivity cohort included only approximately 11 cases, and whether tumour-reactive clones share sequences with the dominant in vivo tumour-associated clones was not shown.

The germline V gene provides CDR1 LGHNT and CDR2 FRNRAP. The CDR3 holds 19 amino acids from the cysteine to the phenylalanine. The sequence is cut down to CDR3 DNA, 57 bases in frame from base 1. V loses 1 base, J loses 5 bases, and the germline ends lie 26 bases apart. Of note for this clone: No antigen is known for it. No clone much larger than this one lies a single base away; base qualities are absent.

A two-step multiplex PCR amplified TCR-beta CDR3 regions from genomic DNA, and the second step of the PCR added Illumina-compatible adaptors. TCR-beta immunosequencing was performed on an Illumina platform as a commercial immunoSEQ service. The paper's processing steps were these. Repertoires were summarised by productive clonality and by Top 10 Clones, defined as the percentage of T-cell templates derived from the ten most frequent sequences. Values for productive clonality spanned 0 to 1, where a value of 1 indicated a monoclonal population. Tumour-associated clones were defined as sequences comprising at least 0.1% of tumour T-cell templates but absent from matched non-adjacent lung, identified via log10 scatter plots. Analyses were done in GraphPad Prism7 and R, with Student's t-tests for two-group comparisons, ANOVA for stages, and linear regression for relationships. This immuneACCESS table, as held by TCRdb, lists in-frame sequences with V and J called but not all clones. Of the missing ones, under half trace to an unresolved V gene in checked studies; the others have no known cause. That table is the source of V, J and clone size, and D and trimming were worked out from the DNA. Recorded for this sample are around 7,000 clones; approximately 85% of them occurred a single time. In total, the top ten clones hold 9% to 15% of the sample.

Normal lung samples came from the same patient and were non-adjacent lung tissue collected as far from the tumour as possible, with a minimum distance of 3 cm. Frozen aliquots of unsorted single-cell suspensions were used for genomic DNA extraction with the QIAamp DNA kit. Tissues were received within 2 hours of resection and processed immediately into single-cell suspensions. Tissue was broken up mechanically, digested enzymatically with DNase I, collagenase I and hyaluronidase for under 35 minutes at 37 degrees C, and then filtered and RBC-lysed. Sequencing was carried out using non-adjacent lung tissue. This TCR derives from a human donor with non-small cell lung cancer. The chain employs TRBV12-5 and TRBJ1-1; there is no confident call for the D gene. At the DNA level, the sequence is TGTGCTAGTGGTTTGGGCCCCTATCCTGACACAGTGAGTATGACTGAAGCTTTCTTT. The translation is CASGLGPYPDTVSMTEAFF.